This TCR beta chain is drawn from a study of identical twins (dated by TCRdb to about 2016). With respect to the entire study: The study deep-sequenced TCR alpha and beta repertoires from monozygotic twins, unrelated adults of various ages and cord blood to test whether fetal clonotypes persist. To rule out contamination, the twin experiments were replicated at different times with different library preparation protocols. The paper as a whole reports these results and caveats: Abundant cord blood beta clonotypes carried fewer insertions; young adult naive repertoires showed a weaker similar trend, while memory repertoires showed none. The excess sharing between twins in beta out-of-frame sequences was weaker because fewer shared sequences reduced the signal-to-noise ratio. Out-of-frame TCR alpha sharing in monozygotic twins was systematically underestimated by recombination models, whereas sharing between unrelated individuals was in agreement with the recombination models. Conclusions relied on cross-sectional statistical analysis, since the same donors could not be followed over many years. Compared with coincidental sharing between unrelated individuals, an excess of low generation-probability sequences was observed among out-of-frame TCR alpha sequences shared between twins. Invariant T cells such as MAIT and iNKT could partly confound zero-insertion analyses, though diverse VJ usage argued against this for most clonotypes.

Every donor was a healthy Caucasian. The CDR3, from cysteine to phenylalanine, totals 13 residues. Only CDR3 DNA is held: 39 bases, read in frame from base 1. V sheds 0 bases and J sheds 10 bases, leaving 10 bases between their ends. The germline V gene specifies MNHNS as CDR1 and SASEGT as CDR2. Libraries came from 5' RACE. For sequencing, an Illumina HiSeq 2000 was employed. A universal primer binding site was introduced by template switching, and a unique molecular identifier was present in the final cDNA, enabling accurate counting of TCR cDNA molecules. First-strand cDNA for TCR alpha and beta chains was synthesized from specific primers in the conserved constant-segment region. To control for contamination, each cDNA library was double barcoded with a SMART-Mk sample barcode plus Illumina barcodes. TruSeq adapter sequences along with Illumina sample barcodes were introduced in two successive PCR steps. The TCR alpha and beta cDNA libraries were sequenced on the Illumina HiSeq platform using custom primers. Concerning the study's data processing: Unique molecular identifiers were extracted from raw reads with MiGEC, and CDR3 positions were determined with MiXCR. Recombination models were inferred per individual with the repgenHMM and IGoR tools using an EM algorithm. The tcR package in R was used for shared clonotype analysis, with sharing normalized by the product of cloneset sizes. Out-of-frame nonproductive sequences were analyzed to study raw recombination free of thymic and clonal selection effects. The public reads were reanalyzed by TCRdb: fastp trimming at Q25, MiXCR alignment, in-frame beta chains only. Duplicate CDR3 protein sequences are folded into a single record with the most common DNA and genes. In this record, the V and J calls reflect TCRdb's handling and not the investigators' own analysis. The sample data list about 1.7 million distinct CDR3 sequences, and under 35% of these were observed just once. The biggest ten clones account for about 0.3% of the sample.

A word on this clonotype: Its antigen is not yet known. No clone much larger than this one lies a single base away; base qualities are absent.

The specimen sequenced was cord blood. The sequence was obtained from a newborn girl in good health. This sequence uses TRBV6-1 and TRBJ2-1, with no confident D gene call. The CDR3 in this case is CASSEARVGEQFF. The nucleotide sequence reads as follows: TGTGCCAGCAGTGAAGCGCGAGTAGGGGAGCAGTTCTTC.